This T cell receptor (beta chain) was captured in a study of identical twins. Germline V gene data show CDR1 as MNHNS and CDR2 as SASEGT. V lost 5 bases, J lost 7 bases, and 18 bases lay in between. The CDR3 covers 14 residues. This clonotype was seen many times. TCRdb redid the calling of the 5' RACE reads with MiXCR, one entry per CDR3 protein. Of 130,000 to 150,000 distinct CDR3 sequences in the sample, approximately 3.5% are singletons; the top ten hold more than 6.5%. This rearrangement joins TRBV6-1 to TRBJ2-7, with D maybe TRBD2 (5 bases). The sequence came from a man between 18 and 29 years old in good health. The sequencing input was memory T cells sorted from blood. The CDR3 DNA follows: TGTGCCAGCAGTCCACAGACTCCAACGGGGGAGCAGTACTTC. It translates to CASSPQTPTGEQYF.